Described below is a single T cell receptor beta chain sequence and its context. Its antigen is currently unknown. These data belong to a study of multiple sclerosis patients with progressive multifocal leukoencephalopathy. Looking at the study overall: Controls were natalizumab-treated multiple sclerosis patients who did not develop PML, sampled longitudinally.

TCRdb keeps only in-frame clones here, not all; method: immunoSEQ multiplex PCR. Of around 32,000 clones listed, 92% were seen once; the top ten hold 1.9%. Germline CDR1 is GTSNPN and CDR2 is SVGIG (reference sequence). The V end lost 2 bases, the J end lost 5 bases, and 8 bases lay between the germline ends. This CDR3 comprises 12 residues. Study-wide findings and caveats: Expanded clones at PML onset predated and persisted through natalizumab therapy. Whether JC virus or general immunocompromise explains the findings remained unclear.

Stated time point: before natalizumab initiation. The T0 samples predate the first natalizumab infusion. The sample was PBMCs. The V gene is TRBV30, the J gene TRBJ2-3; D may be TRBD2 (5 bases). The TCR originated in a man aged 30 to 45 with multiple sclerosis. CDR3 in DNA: TGTGCCTGGAGTCTCGGGGAAGATACGCAGTATTTT. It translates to CAWSLGEDTQYF. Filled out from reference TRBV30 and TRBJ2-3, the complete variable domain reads SQTIHQWPATLVQPVGSPLSLECTVEGTSNPNLYWYRQAAGRGLQLLFYSVGIGQISSEVPQNLSASRPQDRQFILSSKKLLLSDSGFYLCAWSLGEDTQYFGPGTRLTVL.